Below, 9 T cell receptor beta chains from the same sample are listed, as sequenced in a study of T cell responses to AZD1222 COVID-19 vaccine. Using immunoSEQ multiplex PCR, the repertoire was profiled, and TCRdb retains in-frame clones only, with some absent. The data show 150,000 or so clones, with around 90% seen just once and around 3.6% held by the top ten. The sample here was peripheral blood, taken on day 0 of AZD1222 vaccination. These receptors came from an adult in good health.

The V call is TRBV5-4, the J call TRBJ2-1; a possible D gene is TRBD2 (5 bases). The V and J ends lost 5 bases and 6 bases respectively, with 24 bases between them. The CDR3 is 17 amino acids. The germline gives CDR1 SGHNT, CDR2 YYREEE (reference sequence). CDR3 sequence (DNA): TGTGCCAGCAGTATTCCGACTTTCGGGATTCCGGTCAATGAGCAGTTCTTC. Translated: CASSIPTFGIPVNEQFF.

The rearrangement uses TRBV19 and TRBJ2-1; TRBD2 might be the D (5 bases). Per germline, CDR1 LNHDA and CDR2 SQIVND (reference sequence). The CDR3 runs to 15 residues. Trimming removed 1 base at V and 9 bases at J, with 16 bases between. The CDR3 coding sequence is TGTGCCAGTAGTATAGTATACCCTAGCCTGGGTGAGCAGTTCTTC. This codes for CASSIVYPSLGEQFF. Using reference TRBV19 and TRBJ2-1 for the parts outside the CDR3, the full variable domain is DGGITQSPKYLFRKEGQNVTLSCEQNLNHDAMYWYRQDPGQGLRLIYYSQIVNDFQKGDIAEGYSVSREKKESFPLTVTSAQKNPTAFYLCASSIVYPSLGEQFFGPGTRLTVL.

This clone was recorded only once. The chain has TRBV19 and TRBJ2-7; D gene ambiguous. Germline CDR1 LNHDA, CDR2 SQIVND (reference sequence). V lost 0 bases to trimming and J lost 3 bases, with 12 bases between them. This CDR3 spans 15 amino acids. The CDR3 sequence is CASSIEPLGYYEQYF. The CDR3, as DNA: TGTGCCAGTAGTATAGAACCCCTGGGGTACTACGAGCAGTACTTC.

This sequence joins TRBV7-8 and TRBJ2-1, with 8 bases that match TRBD2. This CDR3 is 16 amino acids long. In germline, CDR1 is SGHVS, CDR2 FQNEAQ. The J segment lost 4 bases and the V segment lost 6 bases, leaving 11 bases of the junction unmatched. The CDR3 sequence is CASSLLAVLSYNEQFF. The CDR3, as DNA: TGTGCCAGCAGTCTACTAGCGGTACTCTCGTACAATGAGCAGTTCTTC.

The V and J genes are TRBV6-5 and TRBJ1-2, with 9 bases that match TRBD1. The V segment lost 2 bases and the J segment 4 bases; nucleotides outside the gene matches: 2. The CDR3 is 14 residues long. Germline V gene sequence: CDR1 MNHEY, CDR2 SVGAGI. CDR3: CASSYRTGAYGYTF. DNA of the CDR3: TGTGCCAGCAGTTACCGGACAGGGGCCTATGGCTACACCTTC.

Only one count was recorded for this clone. The V and J genes are TRBV12-5 and TRBJ2-4, with a weak D call TRBD2 (6 bases). Trimming took off 0 bases at V and 9 bases at J, with 21 bases between the two ends. Germline CDR1 LGHNT, CDR2 FRNRAP. The CDR3 covers 17 residues. CDR3 DNA: TGTGCTAGTGGTTTGGTACAGGACTACCCTACGGAGGGCATTCAGTACTTC. This translates into CASGLVQDYPTEGIQYF. The full variable domain, in which reference TRBV12-5 and TRBJ2-4 provide the parts outside the CDR3, is DARVTQTPRHKVTEMGQEVTMRCQPILGHNTVFWYRQTMMQGLELLAYFRNRAPLDDSGMPKDRFSAEMPDATLATLKIQPSEPRDSAVYFCASGLVQDYPTEGIQYFGAGTRLSVL.

This clone appeared a few times. This chain connects TRBV20-1 to TRBJ2-7; 16 bases fit TRBD2. CDR1 and CDR2 (germline): DFQATT, SNEGSKA (reference sequence). After removal of 3 bases from V and 1 base from J, the junction contained 3 bases not matched to a gene. CDR3 length: 16 residues. This CDR3 is CSASGTSGRDSYEQYF. The CDR3, as DNA: TGCAGTGCTAGTGGGACTAGCGGGAGGGATTCCTACGAGCAGTACTTC.

This clone was seen once. The chain carries TRBV5-1 and TRBJ1-2; tentatively, D is TRBD1 (6 bases). V dropped 0 bases and J dropped 4 bases, with 16 bases sitting between them. Looked up from germline, CDR1 is SGHRS and CDR2 is YFSETQ. The CDR3 extends over 16 amino acids. The CDR3 spells CASSLGLGGLIYGYTF. The CDR3 coding sequence is TGCGCCAGCAGCTTGGGGCTGGGGGGGCTTATCTATGGCTACACCTTC.

CDR3 sequence: CASSPPSVYEQYF. The CDR3 coding sequence is TGTGCCAGCTCACCACCCTCAGTTTACGAGCAGTACTTC. The chain is built from TRBV18 and TRBJ2-7; D is unresolved. Trimming stripped 0 bases from V and 4 bases from J, with 7 bases between. Germline assignment: CDR1 KGHSH and CDR2 LQKENI. The CDR3 extends over 13 amino acids.